Each of the 17 T cell receptor beta chains below was sequenced from the same sample in a study of T-cell memory formation after mild COVID-19. TCRdb itself ran the 5' RACE reads through MiXCR, one entry per CDR3 protein. This sample has 300,000 to 400,000 distinct CDR3 sequences; over 10% occur once, and the top ten carry roughly 23%. The specimen was PBMCs or a T cell subset sorted from them (not recorded which). The receptors originated from a man between 18 and 29 years old who had mild COVID-19 (a few samples of this study predate the infection). Cell type and time point are not known.

The chain links TRBV5-1 to TRBJ2-5; D not certain. V dropped 0 bases and J dropped 2 bases, with 8 bases sitting between them. The CDR3 consists of 14 residues. CDR1 is SGHRS, CDR2 YFSETQ, per germline. The CDR3 loop is CASSLGSAQETQYF. In nucleotides, the CDR3 is TGCGCCAGCAGCTTGGGGTCAGCACAAGAGACCCAGTACTTC.

J is TRBJ2-1 and V is TRBV3-1, with D tentatively TRBD1 or TRBD2 (5 bases each). There are 14 residues in the CDR3. Germline CDR1 is LGHDT and CDR2 is YNNKEL (reference sequence). V shed 8 bases and J shed 0 bases, with 11 bases lying between them. CDR3 sequence reads: CASGSGSSYNEQFF. DNA of the CDR3: TGTGCCAGCGGATCAGGGAGCTCCTACAATGAGCAGTTCTTC.

This chain links TRBV9 with TRBJ1-3; D unresolved. The germline V and J ends were trimmed by 1 base and 3 bases, with 5 bases remaining between them. Germline-derived CDR1 and CDR2 are SGDLS and YYNGEE. This CDR3 is built from 13 residues. The CDR3 coding sequence is TGTGCCAGCAGCGTATTAGGTGGAAACACCATATATTTT. Its protein product is CASSVLGGNTIYF.

In its sample, this clonotype was seen once. Germline is not matched at one junction end, which may reflect a read error. This rearrangement joins TRBV5-5 to TRBJ1-3, with a weak D call TRBD1 (6 bases). CDR1 and CDR2 (germline): SGHKS, YYEKEE (reference sequence). The CDR3 extends over 15 amino acids. This CDR3 is CASSLVWTAGNPIYF. The CDR3 DNA follows: TGTGCCAGCAGCTTGGTTTGGACAGCTGGAAACCCCATATATTTT.

This sequence joins TRBV7-2 and TRBJ2-5; D is possibly TRBD2 (5 bases). Germline CDR1 SGHTA, CDR2 FQGNSA. The CDR3 spans 14 residues. V gave up 2 bases and J gave up 5 bases, with 12 bases separating them. The CDR3 DNA follows: TGTGCCAGCAGCTTATATGTGGCTAGCGAGACCCAGTACTTC. Protein sequence: CASSLYVASETQYF. The variable domain in full, completed from reference TRBV7-2 and TRBJ2-5, reads GAGVSQSPSNKVTEKGKDVELRCDPISGHTALYWYRQSLGQGLEFLIYFQGNSAPDKSGLPSDRFSAERTGGSVSTLTIQRTQQEDSAVYLCASSLYVASETQYFGPGTRLLVL.

The genes are TRBV7-9 and TRBJ1-3; D is unresolved. Germline V lookup: CDR1 SEHNR, CDR2 FQNEAQ (reference sequence). This CDR3 has 13 amino acids. Deletions cut 4 bases from V and 4 bases from J, with 8 bases between. In DNA, the CDR3 is TGTGCCAGCAGCTCCCCTGGAGGAAACACCATATATTTT. Protein: CASSSPGGNTIYF.

This clonotype was recorded a few times. The V and J genes are TRBV4-3 and TRBJ1-1; 7 positions agree with TRBD1. This CDR3 spans 15 amino acids. Trimming took 0 bases from V and 4 from J; bases not matched to a gene: 5. CDR1 is LGHNA and CDR2 is YSLEER in the germline V gene. This chain's CDR3 is CASSQDRHRGTEAFF. The CDR3 bases are TGCGCCAGCAGCCAAGATCGGCACAGGGGCACTGAAGCTTTCTTT.

This clonotype has just a few counts. The chain has TRBV6-5 and TRBJ1-1; unclear D gene. This CDR3 is 13 amino acids long. The germline CDR1 and CDR2 sequences are MNHEY and SVGAGI. Trimming took 2 bases from V and 2 from J, leaving 6 bases between them. For the CDR3, the DNA is TGTGCCAGCAGTTACAGAATAAACACTGAAGCTTTCTTT. This encodes CASSYRINTEAFF.

CDR3 residues: CASRNTGGKETQYF. As DNA, the CDR3 is TGTGCCAGCAGGAATACGGGGGGGAAAGAGACCCAGTACTTC. This chain links TRBV12-3 or TRBV12-4 with TRBJ2-5, with 8 bases lining up with TRBD2. This CDR3 is 14 amino acids long. The junction had 6 bases not matched to a gene; V was cut back by 6 bases and J by 3 bases.

Ten or more counts support this clonotype. The rearrangement links TRBV28 to TRBJ2-7; weak D call: TRBD1 (5 bases). The ends were cut back, 4 bases at V and 3 bases at J, with 7 bases in the middle. CDR3 size: 12 residues. Germline CDR1 and CDR2: MDHEN and SYDVKM. CDR3 sequence: CASSSDSYEQYV. CDR3 coding DNA: TGTGCCAGCAGTTCAGACAGCTACGAGCAGTACGTC.

This clonotype was counted between two and nine times. The gene calls are TRBV5-5 and TRBJ1-1; 7 bases are shared with TRBD1. Germline CDR1 reads SGHKS; CDR2 reads YYEKEE (reference sequence). J gave up 1 base and V 2 bases, and 14 bases lay outside the gene matches. CDR3 size: 18 residues. The CDR3 reads CASSFRPFTGTANTEAFF. The DNA of the CDR3 is TGTGCCAGCAGCTTCAGACCGTTTACCGGGACAGCGAACACTGAAGCTTTCTTT.

This clonotype was seen a few times. The chain is built from TRBV4-2 and TRBJ2-3; D call uncertain. Germline assignment: CDR1 LGHNA and CDR2 YNFKEQ. Trimming removed 0 bases from V and 8 bases from J, with 9 bases in between. This CDR3 is 13 amino acids long. CDR3 bases: TGTGCCAGCAGCCAAGATTTTGACGGTACGCAGTATTTT. This codes for CASSQDFDGTQYF.

There are a few counts of this clonotype. The CDR3 region has the DNA TGTGCCAGCAGCTTACAGGACAGGGGCGGAGAGACCCAGTACTTC. It codes for CASSLQDRGGETQYF. V is TRBV7-2 and J is TRBJ2-5; the match to TRBD1 covers 9 bases. V was clipped by 2 bases and J by 4 bases; unmatched bases: 5. CDR3 length: 15 residues. Germline CDR1 reads SGHTA; CDR2 reads FQGNSA.

V and J are TRBV4-1 and TRBJ2-7; no clear D. The CDR3 is 13 amino acids. The germline V gene has CDR1 MGHRA and CDR2 YSYEKL. V was cut by 3 bases and J by 2 bases, with 8 bases left in between. CDR3 DNA: TGCGCCAGCAGCCATGGGTTTACCTACGAGCAGTACTTC. It translates to CASSHGFTYEQYF.

The gene calls are TRBV27 and TRBJ1-5; D ambiguous. V gave up 3 bases and J gave up 5 bases, with 5 bases separating them. CDR1 is MNHEY and CDR2 is SMNVEV in the germline V gene (reference sequence). The CDR3 is 12 amino acids. The CDR3 loop reads CASSFPDQPQHF. CDR3 nucleotides: TGTGCCAGCAGTTTCCCGGATCAGCCCCAGCATTTT.

This clonotype has just one count. The rearrangement links TRBV24-1 to TRBJ2-4; 7 positions agree with TRBD2. Trimming at V came to 3 bases and at J to 6 bases, leaving 7 bases not matched to a gene. Germline V gene sequence: CDR1 KGHDR, CDR2 SFDVKD. CDR3 size: 15 residues. The CDR3 here is CATSDPSGGRNIQYF. In DNA, the CDR3 is TGTGCCACCAGTGATCCCTCCGGGGGGAGAAACATTCAGTACTTC.

The chain uses TRBV20-1 and TRBJ1-5; D might be TRBD1 (6 bases). The CDR3 covers 15 residues. Germline loops: CDR1 DFQATT, CDR2 SNEGSKA (reference sequence). Trimming took off 5 bases at V and 8 bases at J, with 22 bases between the two ends. The CDR3 coding sequence is TGCAGTGCTGGGGTTGACAGGCTCCTCGGGGAGCCCCAGCATTTT. Translated: CSAGVDRLLGEPQHF.